Presented here are 31 T cell receptor beta chains from one specimen sequenced in a study of T cells after yellow fever vaccination. A single record per CDR3 protein comes from TCRdb applying MiXCR to the 5' RACE reads. The sample lists 500,000 to 700,000 distinct CDR3 sequences; over 15% were seen once. The source material was PBMCs, sampled 15 days after the yellow fever booster vaccination. All receptors derive from a man aged 30 to 39 who received the YFV17D yellow fever vaccine.

The chain combines TRBV7-2 with TRBJ2-7; TRBD1 or TRBD2 may be the D gene (6 bases each). Trimming left V 4 bases short and J 2 bases short, with 15 bases between. Per the germline V gene, CDR1 is SGHTA and CDR2 is FQGNSA. The CDR3 totals 15 residues. The CDR3 DNA reads TGTGCCAGCAGCTCTGGTGGGGGGCGAGCCTACGAGCAGTACTTC. This codes for CASSSGGGRAYEQYF.

The chain joins TRBV2 to TRBJ2-3, with 10 positions matching TRBD2. There are 12 residues in the CDR3. The junction had 4 bases not matched to a gene; V was cut back by 10 bases and J by 6 bases. CDR1 is SNHLY and CDR2 is FYNNEI in the germline V gene. This CDR3 reads CATRAGGDTQYF. DNA of the CDR3: TGTGCCACCCGAGCGGGAGGGGATACGCAGTATTTT.

In its sample, this clonotype was seen a few times. CDR3 coding DNA: TGTGCCAGCAGCTTCATTGCTCGGGAAGCTTTCTTT. Protein: CASSFIAREAFF. The V gene is TRBV5-6, the J gene TRBJ1-1, with D hard to call. The germline V gene has CDR1 SGHDT and CDR2 YYEEEE. V was cut by 2 bases and J by 8 bases, with 10 bases left in between. The CDR3 is made up of 12 amino acids.

V gene TRBV20-1 combines with J gene TRBJ2-7; 9 nucleotides match TRBD1. The germline V gene encodes CDR1 DFQATT and CDR2 SNEGSKA (reference sequence). The CDR3 has 14 residues. This CDR3 is CSPQRGQGPYEQYF. The DNA for the CDR3 is TGCAGCCCCCAAAGGGGACAGGGACCCTACGAGCAGTACTTC.

The rearrangement links TRBV14 to TRBJ2-7; a possible D gene is TRBD1 (5 bases). This CDR3 has 12 residues. CDR1 is SGHDN, CDR2 FVKESK, per germline. Trimming cost V 3 bases and J 5 bases, with 8 bases left between them. The CDR3 region is CASSHQGHEQYF. CDR3 DNA: TGTGCCAGCAGCCACCAGGGCCACGAGCAGTACTTC.

This clonotype was seen only a few times. This chain joins TRBV20-1 and TRBJ2-7; D is unresolved. The CDR3 is 13 residues long. The V gene lost 0 bases and the J gene lost 6 bases, with 12 bases spanning the gap. Germline lookup yields CDR1 DFQATT and CDR2 SNEGSKA (reference sequence). The CDR3 DNA reads TGCAGTGCTAGAGATGGGTCTCTTGGCGAGCAGTACTTC. It yields the protein CSARDGSLGEQYF.

This clonotype was detected only a few times. The chain employs TRBV6-1 and TRBJ1-2; D is undetermined. The CDR3 length is 12 residues. Germline V CDR1 and CDR2: MNHNS, SASEGT. V lost 2 bases and J lost 5, with 6 bases in between. The CDR3 nucleotides read TGTGCCAGCAGTGAACCAGGTTATGGCTACACCTTC. It specifies CASSEPGYGYTF.

The sample holds a few counts of this clonotype. The chain uses TRBV29-1 and TRBJ1-3; no reliable D call. This CDR3 has 16 residues. The germline gives CDR1 SQVTM, CDR2 ANQGSEA. V gave up 0 bases and J gave up 2 bases, with 14 bases separating them. The DNA of the CDR3 is TGCAGCGTTGAAGATCCTGATATTTTGACTGGAAACACCATATATTTT. Residues: CSVEDPDILTGNTIYF.

This clonotype was counted only a few times. The chain has TRBV7-2 and TRBJ2-3; a weak D match, TRBD2 (6 bases). The V end was cut by 3 bases, the J end by 0 bases, with 10 bases between. The CDR3 runs 15 residues. The V gene's germline CDR1 is SGHTA and CDR2 FQGNSA. CDR3 in DNA: TGTGCCAGCAGCTTGATAGCGGCTAGCACAGATACGCAGTATTTT. Residues: CASSLIAASTDTQYF.

V is TRBV6-2 or TRBV6-3 and J is TRBJ2-1; D unclear. The CDR3 is 15 residues long. V lost 3 bases, J lost 3 bases, and 12 bases lay in between. Germline V CDR1 and CDR2: MNHEY, SVGEGT. The CDR3 nucleotides read TGTGCCAGCAGTTATTTTCGACTCCACTACAATGAGCAGTTCTTC. It translates to CASSYFRLHYNEQFF.

This clonotype was observed a handful of times. The rearrangement links TRBV15 to TRBJ1-1; possible D gene TRBD1, 6 bases. Deletions cut 5 bases from V and 1 base from J, with 8 bases between. Germline CDR1 is LNHNV and CDR2 is YYDKDF (reference sequence). The CDR3 runs to 13 residues. The CDR3 loop reads CATSSQGNTEAFF. CDR3 nucleotide sequence: TGTGCCACCAGCTCACAGGGGAACACTGAAGCTTTCTTT.

This rearrangement joins TRBV7-2 to TRBJ2-1; D is undetermined. V shed 4 bases and J shed 8 bases, with 9 bases lying between them. CDR3 length: 12 residues. The germline V gene has CDR1 SGHTA and CDR2 FQGNSA. This CDR3 reads CASSSRLDEQFF. The CDR3 coding sequence is TGTGCCAGCAGCTCGAGACTCGATGAGCAGTTCTTC. The full variable domain, in which reference TRBV7-2 and TRBJ2-1 provide the parts outside the CDR3, is GAGVSQSPSNKVTEKGKDVELRCDPISGHTALYWYRQSLGQGLEFLIYFQGNSAPDKSGLPSDRFSAERTGGSVSTLTIQRTQQEDSAVYLCASSSRLDEQFFGPGTRLTVL.

This clonotype was observed a handful of times. The rearrangement uses TRBV6-2 or TRBV6-3 and TRBJ2-1; no firm D call. The CDR3 loop spans 13 amino acids. Germline lookup yields CDR1 MNHEY and CDR2 SVGEGT. V lost 6 bases to trimming and J lost 5 bases, with 11 bases between them. Here the CDR3 DNA reads TGTGCCAGCAGAAACTGGGTCGACAATGAGCAGTTCTTC. Encoded protein: CASRNWVDNEQFF.

This clonotype was seen a handful of times. The rearrangement uses TRBV5-4 and TRBJ2-5; D may be TRBD1 or TRBD2 (5 bases each). Germline CDR1 and CDR2: SGHNT and YYREEE (reference sequence). This CDR3 is built from 11 residues. The V gene lost 9 bases and the J gene lost 2 bases, with 8 bases spanning the gap. The CDR3 spells CATGAQETQYF. DNA for the CDR3: TGTGCCACCGGGGCACAAGAGACCCAGTACTTC.

The CDR3 DNA sequence: TGTGCCACCAGCAGAGCCACAGATACGCAGTATTTT. Protein product: CATSRATDTQYF. The chain couples TRBV15 to TRBJ2-3, with D uncertain. V gave up 1 base and J gave up 2 bases, with 1 base separating them. The length of the CDR3 is 12 residues. Germline values: CDR1 LNHNV, CDR2 YYDKDF (reference sequence).

In its sample, this clonotype was seen a few times. The chain has TRBV7-2 and TRBJ1-4; 10 bases match TRBD1. The V gene end was trimmed by 3 bases and the J gene end by 7 bases; junction bases not matched to a gene: 5. The CDR3 has 15 amino acids. From germline, CDR1 is SGHTA and CDR2 FQGNSA. CDR3 residues: CASSLHGTGVEKLFF. The CDR3 DNA follows: TGTGCCAGCAGCTTGCACGGGACAGGGGTTGAAAAACTGTTTTTT. The full variable domain, with the rest looked up from reference TRBV7-2 and TRBJ1-4, is GAGVSQSPSNKVTEKGKDVELRCDPISGHTALYWYRQSLGQGLEFLIYFQGNSAPDKSGLPSDRFSAERTGGSVSTLTIQRTQQEDSAVYLCASSLHGTGVEKLFFGSGTQLSVL.

In this sample, this clonotype turned up a few times. This chain uses TRBV2 with TRBJ2-7; D ambiguous. CDR3 length: 13 amino acids. Trimming shortened V by 7 bases and J by 0 bases, and 10 bases separated the two germline ends. Germline V lookup: CDR1 SNHLY, CDR2 FYNNEI. The CDR3 sequence: CASTVLYSYEQYF. CDR3 coding DNA: TGTGCCAGCACCGTCCTTTACTCCTACGAGCAGTACTTC.

The chain employs TRBV28 and TRBJ1-3, with D possibly being TRBD1 (6 bases). Germline lookup yields CDR1 MDHEN and CDR2 SYDVKM. V lost 3 bases, J lost 0 bases, and 12 bases lay in between. This CDR3 has 16 amino acids. The CDR3 coding sequence is TGTGCCAGCAGTTTGGGGGACATCGCCTCTGGAAACACCATATATTTT. Protein: CASSLGDIASGNTIYF.

A single count supports this clonotype. The rearrangement uses TRBV5-6 and TRBJ2-1; possible D gene TRBD2, 5 bases. CDR3 size: 16 residues. Germline loops: CDR1 SGHDT, CDR2 YYEEEE. Trimming took off 4 bases at V and 1 base at J, with 15 bases between the two ends. CDR3 sequence reads: CASSRLIGRSYNEQFF. For the CDR3, the DNA is TGTGCCAGCAGCCGTCTTATTGGGAGATCCTACAATGAGCAGTTCTTC.

This chain connects TRBV20-1 to TRBJ2-1, with 9 bases lining up with TRBD1. V shed 6 bases, J shed 9 bases, and the junction held 12 bases outside the gene matches. This CDR3 has 14 residues. Per the germline V gene, CDR1 is DFQATT and CDR2 is SNEGSKA (reference sequence). The CDR3 DNA reads as TGCAGTGCCTCCGCCGGGACAGGGTCTAGTGAGCAGTTCTTC. Translating gives CSASAGTGSSEQFF.

The gene calls are TRBV12-3 or TRBV12-4 and TRBJ2-4; a possible D gene is TRBD1 (5 bases). The CDR3 is 14 amino acids. V shed 6 bases and J shed 6 bases, with 15 bases lying between them. CDR3: CASSLGLPGNIQYF. CDR3 nucleotide sequence: TGTGCCAGCAGCTTGGGGCTGCCAGGAAACATTCAGTACTTC.

The chain employs TRBV20-1 and TRBJ2-3, with D perhaps assigned TRBD1 or TRBD2 (5 bases each). V was clipped by 2 bases and J by 2 bases, with 11 bases between them. Germline V gene sequence: CDR1 DFQATT, CDR2 SNEGSKA (reference sequence). The CDR3 is made up of 14 amino acids. CDR3 region: CSARKRGLTDTQYF. CDR3 coding DNA: TGCAGTGCTAGAAAACGGGGCCTCACAGATACGCAGTATTTT.

This clonotype was picked up a small number of times. V is TRBV4-3 and J is TRBJ2-7; D is possibly TRBD2 (5 bases). CDR1 LGHNA and CDR2 YSLEER come from the germline V gene. CDR3 length: 15 amino acids. The V end lost 4 bases, the J end lost 4 bases, and 17 bases lay between the germline ends. CDR3 nucleotide sequence: TGCGCCAGCAGCCCCTATTTAGGGAGTTTATACGAGCAGTACTTC. This sequence encodes CASSPYLGSLYEQYF.

This clonotype was counted at least ten times. The chain recombines TRBV7-9 with TRBJ2-5; 12 bases agree with TRBD2. CDR3 length equals 16 residues. Germline V gene lookup returns CDR1 SEHNR and CDR2 FQNEAQ (reference sequence). The trim removed 5 bases at V and 1 base at J, leaving 5 bases unmatched. The CDR3 here is CASSLGLAGTQETQYF. In DNA, the CDR3 is TGTGCCAGCAGCCTTGGACTAGCGGGAACCCAAGAGACCCAGTACTTC.

The J gene is TRBJ2-1, the V gene TRBV6-2 or TRBV6-3; 12 bases are shared with TRBD1. The CDR3 is 15 amino acids. V lost 6 bases to trimming and J lost 9 bases; unmatched junction nucleotides: 9. Looked up from germline, CDR1 is MNHEY and CDR2 is SVGEGT. CDR3 nucleotides: TGTGCCAGCAGACACCGGGACAGGGGGCTTACTGAGCAGTTCTTC. Its translation is CASRHRDRGLTEQFF.

The chain is built from TRBV6-1 and TRBJ1-4; TRBD1 might be the D (5 bases). The V gene lost 6 bases and the J gene lost 3 bases, with 14 bases spanning the gap. CDR3 length: 15 amino acids. The germline V gene encodes CDR1 MNHNS and CDR2 SASEGT. In nucleotides, the CDR3 is TGTGCCAGCAGGCCTCCTGGGGGAGCTAATGAAAAACTGTTTTTT. Its protein product is CASRPPGGANEKLFF.

In its sample, this clonotype was seen a few times. The chain employs TRBV24-1 and TRBJ2-1; no firm D call. Germline CDR1 is KGHDR and CDR2 is SFDVKD. With 3 bases removed from V and 2 bases from J, the gap between germline ends came to 4 bases. The CDR3 runs 13 residues. The CDR3 bases are TGTGCCACCAGTGATCCCCCCTACAATGAGCAGTTCTTC. This encodes CATSDPPYNEQFF.

The CDR3, as DNA: TGTGCCAGCAGCTTACGGGGAGACCTCTACGAGCAGTACTTC. Its protein is CASSLRGDLYEQYF. The V gene is TRBV7-9, the J gene TRBJ2-7, with a weak D call TRBD2 (5 bases). V lost 2 bases to trimming and J lost 3 bases, with 11 bases between them. This CDR3 is 14 amino acids long. Germline V gene data show CDR1 as SEHNR and CDR2 as FQNEAQ (reference sequence). Using reference TRBV7-9 and TRBJ2-7 for the parts outside the CDR3, the full variable domain is DTGVSQNPRHKITKRGQNVTFRCDPISEHNRLYWYRQTLGQGPEFLTYFQNEAQLEKSRLLSDRFSAERPKGSFSTLEIQRTEQGDSAMYLCASSLRGDLYEQYFGPGTRLTVT.

This clonotype showed up just a few times. The rearrangement uses TRBV18 and TRBJ2-7, with D possibly being TRBD2 (5 bases). Trimming shortened V by 2 bases and J by 4 bases, and 18 bases separated the two germline ends. The germline CDR1 and CDR2 sequences are KGHSH and LQKENI. This CDR3 has 16 residues. The CDR3 DNA reads as TGTGCCAGCTCACCAACCCCGGGATCCTTGGTGTACGAGCAGTACTTC. This codes for CASSPTPGSLVYEQYF. Together with reference TRBV18 and TRBJ2-7, the CDR3 gives the full variable domain: NAGVMQNPRHLVRRRGQEARLRCSPMKGHSHVYWYRQLPEEGLKFMVYLQKENIIDESGMPKERFSAEFPKEGPSILRIQQVVRGDSAAYFCASSPTPGSLVYEQYFGPGTRLTVT.

V is TRBV9 and J is TRBJ2-2; D call uncertain. V lost 0 bases and J 3 bases, leaving 3 bases between the germline ends. This CDR3 has 13 amino acids. Germline V gene sequence: CDR1 SGDLS, CDR2 YYNGEE. DNA of the CDR3: TGTGCCAGCAGCGTAGCCTACACCGGGGAGCTGTTTTTT. Translating gives CASSVAYTGELFF.

The CDR3 here is CSVRPIWANYGYTF. CDR3 in DNA: TGCAGCGTTCGCCCGATCTGGGCTAACTATGGCTACACCTTC. This rearrangement joins TRBV29-1 to TRBJ1-2; no clear D gene. Germline CDR1 is SQVTM and CDR2 is ANQGSEA. Trimming took 5 bases from V and 0 from J, leaving 13 bases between them. The CDR3 has 14 amino acids.